One T cell receptor beta chain is described in this entry. This specimen comes from a study of blood T cell repertoires in COVID-19. Across the study: Samples came from the United States, Italy and Spain, spanning acute and convalescent COVID-19. Sources were T cells, B-cell-depleted T cells, or PBMCs; the material itself was cDNA or gDNA.

Per the authors' pipeline: Estimation of nucleated cell counts relied on the amplification of reference gene primers. Sequenced by immunoSEQ multiplex PCR; TCRdb stores in-frame clones only, minus some. That table furnishes V, J and clone size, whereas the DNA furnished D and trimming. In the table there are about 330,000 clones, about nine tenths of which are singletons. This CDR3 spans 18 amino acids. V gave up 4 bases and J gave up 4 bases, with 26 bases separating them. Germline CDR1 SGHKS, CDR2 YYEKEE (reference sequence). The source of this sequence is a man in his thirties or forties with COVID-19, enrolled during active disease. The chain recombines TRBV5-5 with TRBJ1-1; perhaps TRBD1 as D (6 bases). Sequencing used peripheral blood. CDR3 sequence: CASSTARGSAIYGTEAFF. As DNA, the CDR3 is TGTGCCAGCAGCACAGCGAGGGGGTCGGCGATTTACGGCACTGAAGCTTTCTTT.